This T cell receptor (beta chain) was profiled in a study of T cell responses to AZD1222 COVID-19 vaccine. Remarks on this clone: Its matching antigen is unknown.

The protocol was immunoSEQ multiplex PCR, while the TCRdb copy is restricted to in-frame clones and leaves out a portion. The table includes more than 100,000 clones, approximately 91% detected once. The CDR3 is 14 amino acids. J lost 6 bases, V lost 9 bases, and 12 bases had no gene match. Germline assignment: CDR1 LNHDA and CDR2 SQIVND (reference sequence). Broader study findings: A mostly white British donor set with more females was recruited, and clonal diversity was possibly underestimated. Sampling that yielded the repertoires occurred only after the peak T cell response. An increase in Spike-specific TCR breadth and depth was observed after two AZD1222 doses.

V and J are TRBV19 and TRBJ2-7, with 9 bases fitting TRBD1. The material was peripheral blood, obtained 28 days after the second AZD1222 dose. The TCR originated in an adult who received the AZD1222 COVID-19 vaccine. The CDR3 loop reads CASQMGQGSAEQYF. The CDR3 nucleotides read TGTGCCAGCCAAATGGGACAGGGTAGCGCCGAGCAGTACTTC.